This TCR beta chain was identified during a study of blood T cell repertoires in COVID-19. Study context: COVID-19 samples, acute and convalescent, were from the United States, Italy and Spain. T cells, B-cell-depleted T cells, or PBMCs provided the cDNA or gDNA that served as material.

Trimming cost V 11 bases and J 6 bases, with 16 bases left between them. Germline CDR1 and CDR2: SGHDN and FVKESK. There are 12 residues in the CDR3. In the original workflow: Estimated nucleated cell counts came from reference gene primer amplification. The assay was immunoSEQ multiplex PCR, and TCRdb's table has in-frame clones only and misses some. The DNA was the basis for D and trimming; V, J and clone size are from that table. The repertoire holds approximately 150,000 clones, with approximately 80% as singletons. The TCR sequence derives from a woman in her sixties or seventies with acute or convalescent COVID-19. The sequencing sample was made of peripheral blood. V and J are TRBV14 and TRBJ1-2; D not certain. CDR3 in DNA: TGTGCCTCCGGGGAGCCCGAGGATGGCTACACCTTC. This encodes CASGEPEDGYTF. Full variable domain (rest looked up from reference TRBV14 and TRBJ1-2): EAGVTQFPSHSVIEKGQTVTLRCDPISGHDNLYWYRRVMGKEIKFLLHFVKESKQDESGMPNNRFLAERTGGTYSTLKVQPAELEDSGVYFCASGEPEDGYTFGSGTRLTVV.